The clone carrying this T cell receptor beta chain was observed many times. Its antigen is still unknown. Peripheral blood was collected from the related graft donor on the marrow donation day. This entry is derived from a study of T cells after posttransplantation cyclophosphamide. Study findings and constraints: Later post-transplant blood repertoires were often dominated by donor CD8+ memory clones. TRB clonality was highly associated with recipient CMV seropositivity and reactivation. Blood and skin or GI T cell repertoires showed limited TRB overlap.

Germline CDR1 and CDR2: MNHEY and SVGAGI. The CDR3 spans 15 residues. Trimming shortened V by 4 bases and J by 3 bases, and 13 bases separated the two germline ends. Assay: immunoSEQ multiplex PCR; the TCRdb copy retains only in-frame clones and omits some. Listed here are 44,000 or so clones without any singletons, the top ten holding roughly 2%. This sequence was found in a man aged 40-49 years in good health, CMV-negative, and a related stem cell transplant donor. The rearrangement uses TRBV6-5 and TRBJ2-1; unclear D gene. Input material: PBMCs. CDR3: CASSLAINYYNEQFF. The CDR3 coding sequence is TGTGCCAGCAGTTTAGCCATAAATTACTACAATGAGCAGTTCTTC.